Listed below are T cell receptor beta chains from one sample, sequenced in a study of T cells in Graves' hyperthyroidism and ophthalmopathy. One entry per CDR3 protein results from TCRdb running MiXCR on the multiplex PCR reads. The data show 350,000 to 400,000 distinct CDR3 sequences, approximately 20% seen once. The specimen was blood. These receptors came from a woman aged 18-30 years with Graves' hyperthyroidism. Each CDR3 is given with its conserved first and last residue. Each record gives: V gene, J gene, CDR3 protein.

v_gene: TRBV6-1
j_gene: TRBJ1-5
CDR3aa: CASSVEDRVYEGPQHF

v_gene: TRBV6-5
j_gene: TRBJ1-3
CDR3aa: CASSYRNTIYF

v_gene: TRBV7-2
j_gene: TRBJ1-2
CDR3aa: CASSLDSDYGYTF

v_gene: TRBV6-2/TRBV6-3
j_gene: TRBJ2-7
CDR3aa: CASSRGQPYEQYF

v_gene: TRBV5-1
j_gene: TRBJ2-2
CDR3aa: CASSFQGSTGELFF

v_gene: TRBV2
j_gene: TRBJ2-7
CDR3aa: CASSEALWDPRRQYF

v_gene: TRBV12-3/TRBV12-4
j_gene: TRBJ1-1
CDR3aa: CASSLIEGNTEAFF

v_gene: TRBV7-7
j_gene: TRBJ1-5
CDR3aa: CAANTGGKNQPQHF

v_gene: TRBV6-2/TRBV6-3
j_gene: TRBJ1-2
CDR3aa: CASSYSPGHQSSNYGYTF

v_gene: TRBV27
j_gene: TRBJ1-2
CDR3aa: CASRRDSGYGYTF

v_gene: TRBV11-3
j_gene: TRBJ1-1
CDR3aa: CASSLRPAITEAFF

v_gene: TRBV30
j_gene: TRBJ1-1
CDR3aa: CACNRGPNTEAFF

v_gene: TRBV29-1
j_gene: TRBJ2-7
CDR3aa: CSVQGEGVSSYEQYF

v_gene: TRBV12-3/TRBV12-4
j_gene: TRBJ2-7
CDR3aa: CASSARTGGEQYF

v_gene: TRBV5-6
j_gene: TRBJ2-7
CDR3aa: CASRETGDSTEQYF

v_gene: TRBV6-5
j_gene: TRBJ2-7
CDR3aa: CASSSTSGGEYF

v_gene: TRBV27
j_gene: TRBJ2-7
CDR3aa: CASLSLLGEEIGQYF

v_gene: TRBV2
j_gene: TRBJ2-2
CDR3aa: CASSGQRGFNTGELFF

v_gene: TRBV30
j_gene: TRBJ1-2
CDR3aa: CAWSGGRGYYTF

v_gene: TRBV20-1
j_gene: TRBJ2-5
CDR3aa: CSALGTLQETQYF

v_gene: TRBV30
j_gene: TRBJ1-5
CDR3aa: CAWSASQAQPQHF

v_gene: TRBV11-1
j_gene: TRBJ1-1
CDR3aa: CASSSSVVATEAFF